This TCR beta chain was captured in a study of blood T cell repertoires in COVID-19. Study as a whole: Italy, Spain and the United States were the sources of the convalescent and acute COVID-19 samples. In each case, the material was cDNA or gDNA derived from T cells, B-cell-depleted T cells, or PBMCs.

As handled by the study authors: Amplification of reference gene primers provided the estimated nucleated cell counts. Sequencing was performed with immunoSEQ multiplex PCR; in TCRdb, only in-frame clones are kept and a portion is missing. The V and J calls and clone size are taken from that table; D and trimming were inferred from the DNA. Altogether 110,000 to 150,000 clones are present, approximately 90% being singletons, with the ten largest covering 4% to 4.5%. Trimming pared 1 base from V and 7 bases from J, leaving 7 bases between. From germline, CDR1 is SEHNR and CDR2 FQNEAQ (reference sequence). This CDR3 is 13 amino acids long.

This chain links TRBV7-9 with TRBJ2-2; D unresolved. The receptor's source is a woman aged 35 to 49 with acute or convalescent COVID-19. The sample was peripheral blood. CDR3 sequence (DNA): TGTGCCAGCAGCTTAGTCCCCGGCGGGGAGCTGTTTTTT. This sequence encodes CASSLVPGGELFF.